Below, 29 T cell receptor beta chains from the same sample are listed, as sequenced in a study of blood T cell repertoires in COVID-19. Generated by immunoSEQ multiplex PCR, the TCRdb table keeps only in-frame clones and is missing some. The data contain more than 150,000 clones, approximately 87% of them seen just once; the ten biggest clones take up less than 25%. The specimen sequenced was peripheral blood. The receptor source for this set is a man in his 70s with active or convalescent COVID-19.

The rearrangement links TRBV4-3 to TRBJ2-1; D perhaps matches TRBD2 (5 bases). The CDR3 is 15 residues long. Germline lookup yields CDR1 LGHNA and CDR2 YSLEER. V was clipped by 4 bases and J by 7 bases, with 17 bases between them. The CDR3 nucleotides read TGCGCCAGCAGCCGAGAACTAGAGTGGCAAAATGAGCAGTTCTTC. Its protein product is CASSRELEWQNEQFF.

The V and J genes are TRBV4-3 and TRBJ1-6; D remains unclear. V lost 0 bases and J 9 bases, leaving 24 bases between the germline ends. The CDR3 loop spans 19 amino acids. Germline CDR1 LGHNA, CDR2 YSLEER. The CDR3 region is CASSQDIPRLEPKGSPLHF. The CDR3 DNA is TGCGCCAGCAGCCAAGATATCCCCCGACTAGAACCTAAGGGTTCACCCCTCCACTTT.

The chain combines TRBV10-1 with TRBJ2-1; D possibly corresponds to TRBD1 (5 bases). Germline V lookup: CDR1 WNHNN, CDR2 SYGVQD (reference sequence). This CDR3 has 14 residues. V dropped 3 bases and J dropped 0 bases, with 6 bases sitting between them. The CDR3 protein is CASSDGASYNEQFF. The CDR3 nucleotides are TGCGCCAGCAGTGATGGGGCCTCCTACAATGAGCAGTTCTTC.

For the CDR3, the DNA is TGTGCCAGCAGGCTATCGGGTAATGAAAAACTGTTTTTT. Translation: CASRLSGNEKLFF. The rearrangement joins TRBV6-6 to TRBJ1-4, with D uncertain. Germline V CDR1 and CDR2: MNHNY, SVGAGI (reference sequence). The CDR3 length is 13 residues. Trimming took 6 bases from V and 4 from J, leaving 9 bases between them.

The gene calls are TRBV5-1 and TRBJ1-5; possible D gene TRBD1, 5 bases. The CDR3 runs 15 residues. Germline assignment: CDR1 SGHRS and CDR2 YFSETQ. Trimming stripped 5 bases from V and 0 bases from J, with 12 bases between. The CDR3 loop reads CASSVGVDSNQPQHF. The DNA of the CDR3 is TGCGCCAGCAGTGTAGGGGTGGATAGCAATCAGCCCCAGCATTTT.

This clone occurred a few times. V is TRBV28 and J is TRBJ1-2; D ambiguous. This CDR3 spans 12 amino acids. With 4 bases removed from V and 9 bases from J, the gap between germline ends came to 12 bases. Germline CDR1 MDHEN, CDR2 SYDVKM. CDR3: CASSSHSWSYTF. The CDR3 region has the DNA TGTGCCAGCAGTTCACACAGCTGGAGCTACACCTTC.

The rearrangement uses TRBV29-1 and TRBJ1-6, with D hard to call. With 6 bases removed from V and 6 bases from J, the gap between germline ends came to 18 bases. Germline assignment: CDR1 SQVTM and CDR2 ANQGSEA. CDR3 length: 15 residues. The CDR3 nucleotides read TGCAGCGTGCGAACGGGAAGCTGGATTAATTCACCCCTCCACTTT. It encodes CSVRTGSWINSPLHF.

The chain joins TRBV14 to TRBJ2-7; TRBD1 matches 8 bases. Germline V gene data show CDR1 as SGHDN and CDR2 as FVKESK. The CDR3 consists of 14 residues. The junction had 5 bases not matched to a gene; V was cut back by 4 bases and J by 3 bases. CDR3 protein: CASSRGQVRYEQYF. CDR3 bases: TGTGCCAGCAGCCGGGGACAGGTTCGCTACGAGCAGTACTTC.

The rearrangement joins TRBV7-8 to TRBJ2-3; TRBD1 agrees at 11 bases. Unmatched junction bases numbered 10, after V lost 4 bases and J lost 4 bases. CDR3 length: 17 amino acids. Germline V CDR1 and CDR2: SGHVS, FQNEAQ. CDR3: CASSYMGQGGAADTQYF. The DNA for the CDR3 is TGTGCCAGCAGCTACATGGGACAGGGGGGGGCGGCAGATACGCAGTATTTT.

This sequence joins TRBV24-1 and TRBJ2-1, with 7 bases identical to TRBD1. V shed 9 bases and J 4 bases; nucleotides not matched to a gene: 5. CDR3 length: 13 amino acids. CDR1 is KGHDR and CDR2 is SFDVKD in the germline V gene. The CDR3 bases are TGTGCCACCCGGGACAGCCCGTACAATGAGCAGTTCTTC. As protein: CATRDSPYNEQFF.

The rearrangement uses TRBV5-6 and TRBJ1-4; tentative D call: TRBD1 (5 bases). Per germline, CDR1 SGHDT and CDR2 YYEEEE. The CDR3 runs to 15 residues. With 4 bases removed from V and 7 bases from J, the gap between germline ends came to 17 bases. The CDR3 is CASSAVRAGGEKLFF. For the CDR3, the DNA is TGTGCCAGCAGCGCCGTCAGGGCGGGGGGTGAAAAACTGTTTTTT.

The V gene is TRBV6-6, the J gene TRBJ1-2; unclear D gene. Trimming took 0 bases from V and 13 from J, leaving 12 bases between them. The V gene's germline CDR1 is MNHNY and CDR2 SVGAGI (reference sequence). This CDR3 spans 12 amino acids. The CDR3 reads CASSYSSVDITF. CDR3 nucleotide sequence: TGTGCCAGCAGTTACTCGTCCGTCGACATCACCTTC.

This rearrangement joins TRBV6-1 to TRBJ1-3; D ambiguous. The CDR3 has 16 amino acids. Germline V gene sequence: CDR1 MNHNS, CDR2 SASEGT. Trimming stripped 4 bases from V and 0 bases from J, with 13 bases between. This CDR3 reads CASSARGGDSGNTIYF. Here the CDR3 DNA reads TGTGCCAGCAGTGCCCGCGGCGGAGACTCTGGAAACACCATATATTTT.

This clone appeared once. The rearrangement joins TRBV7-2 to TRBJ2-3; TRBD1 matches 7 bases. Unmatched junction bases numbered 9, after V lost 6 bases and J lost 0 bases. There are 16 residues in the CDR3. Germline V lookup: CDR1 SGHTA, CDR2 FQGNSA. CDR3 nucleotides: TGTGCCAGCAGGTTGGGACAGACCACTAGCACAGATACGCAGTATTTT. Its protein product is CASRLGQTTSTDTQYF.

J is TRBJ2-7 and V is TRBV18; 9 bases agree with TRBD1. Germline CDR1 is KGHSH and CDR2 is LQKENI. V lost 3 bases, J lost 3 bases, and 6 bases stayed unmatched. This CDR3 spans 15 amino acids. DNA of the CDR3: TGTGCCAGCTCACCTACCCGGGACAGGGACTACGAGCAGTACTTC. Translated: CASSPTRDRDYEQYF.

DNA of the CDR3: TGCGCCAGCAGGCAGGGGTCTTCGAACACCGGGGAGCTGTTTTTT. Translated: CASRQGSSNTGELFF. The chain combines TRBV5-1 with TRBJ2-2, with D perhaps TRBD1 (6 bases). V shed 5 bases and J shed 0 bases, with 11 bases lying between them. The CDR3 spans 15 residues. Per germline, CDR1 SGHRS and CDR2 YFSETQ.

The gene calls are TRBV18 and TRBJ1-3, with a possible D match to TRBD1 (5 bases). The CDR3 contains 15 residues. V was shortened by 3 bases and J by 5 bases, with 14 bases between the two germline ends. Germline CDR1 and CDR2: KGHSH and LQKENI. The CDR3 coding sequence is TGTGCCAGCTCACCGCCGGGGGACGGTAGAAACACCATATATTTT. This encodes CASSPPGDGRNTIYF. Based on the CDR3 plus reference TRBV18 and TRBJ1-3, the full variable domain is NAGVMQNPRHLVRRRGQEARLRCSPMKGHSHVYWYRQLPEEGLKFMVYLQKENIIDESGMPKERFSAEFPKEGPSILRIQQVVRGDSAAYFCASSPPGDGRNTIYFGEGSWLTVV.

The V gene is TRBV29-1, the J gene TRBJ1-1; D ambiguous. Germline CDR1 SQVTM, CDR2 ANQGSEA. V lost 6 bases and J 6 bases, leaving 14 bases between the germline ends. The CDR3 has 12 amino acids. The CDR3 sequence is CSVSGWEAEAFF. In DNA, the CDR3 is TGCAGCGTGTCCGGGTGGGAGGCTGAAGCTTTCTTT.

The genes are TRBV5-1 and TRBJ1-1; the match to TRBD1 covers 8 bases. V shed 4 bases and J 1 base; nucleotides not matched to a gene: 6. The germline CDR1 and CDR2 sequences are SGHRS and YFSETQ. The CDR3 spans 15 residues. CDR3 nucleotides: TGCGCCAGCAGCCGGATTGGACAGGGGAACACTGAAGCTTTCTTT. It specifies CASSRIGQGNTEAFF. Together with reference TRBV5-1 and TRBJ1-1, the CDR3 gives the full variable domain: KAGVTQTPRYLIKTRGQQVTLSCSPISGHRSVSWYQQTPGQGLQFLFEYFSETQRNKGNFPGRFSGRQFSNSRSEMNVSTLELGDSALYLCASSRIGQGNTEAFFGQGTRLTVV.

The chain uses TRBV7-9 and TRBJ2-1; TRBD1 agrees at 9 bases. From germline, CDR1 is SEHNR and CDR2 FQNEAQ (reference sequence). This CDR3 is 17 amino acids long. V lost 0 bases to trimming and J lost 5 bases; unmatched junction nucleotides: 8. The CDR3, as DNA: TGTGCCAGCAGCTTAGCCGGGACAGGGAGGCAGAACAATGAGCAGTTCTTC. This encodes CASSLAGTGRQNNEQFF.

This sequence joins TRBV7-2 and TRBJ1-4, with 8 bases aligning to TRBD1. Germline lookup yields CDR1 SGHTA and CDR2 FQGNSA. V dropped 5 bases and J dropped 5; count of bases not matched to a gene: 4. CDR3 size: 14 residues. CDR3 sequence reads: CASSRDRRNEKLFF. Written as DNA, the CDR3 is TGTGCCAGCAGCCGGGACAGGAGAAATGAAAAACTGTTTTTT.

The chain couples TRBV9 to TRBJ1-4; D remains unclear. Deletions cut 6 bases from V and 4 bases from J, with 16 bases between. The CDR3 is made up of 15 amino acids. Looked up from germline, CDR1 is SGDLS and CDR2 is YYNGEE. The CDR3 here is CASTAGGIFNEKLFF. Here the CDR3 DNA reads TGTGCCAGCACCGCAGGAGGAATTTTTAATGAAAAACTGTTTTTT. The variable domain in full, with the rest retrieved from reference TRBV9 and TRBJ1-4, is DSGVTQTPKHLITATGQRVTLRCSPRSGDLSVYWYQQSLDQGLQFLIQYYNGEERAKGNILERFSAQQFPDLHSELNLSSLELGDSALYFCASTAGGIFNEKLFFGSGTQLSVL.

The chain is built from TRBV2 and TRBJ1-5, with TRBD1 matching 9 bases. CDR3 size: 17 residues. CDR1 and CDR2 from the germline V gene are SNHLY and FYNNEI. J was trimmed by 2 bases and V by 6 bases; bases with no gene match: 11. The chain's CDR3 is CASRPGTGNSGNQPQHF. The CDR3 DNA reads TGTGCCAGCAGGCCCGGGACAGGGAATAGTGGCAATCAGCCCCAGCATTTT.

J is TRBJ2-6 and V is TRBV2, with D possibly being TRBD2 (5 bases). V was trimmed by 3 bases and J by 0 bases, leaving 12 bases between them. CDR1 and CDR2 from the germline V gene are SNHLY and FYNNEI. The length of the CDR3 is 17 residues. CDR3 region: CASSEGGPLSGANVLTF. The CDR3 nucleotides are TGTGCCAGCAGTGAGGGCGGGCCCCTCTCTGGGGCCAACGTCCTGACTTTC. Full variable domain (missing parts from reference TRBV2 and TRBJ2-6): EPEVTQTPSHQVTQMGQEVILRCVPISNHLYFYWYRQILGQKVEFLVSFYNNEISEKSEIFDDQFSVERPDGSNFTLKIRSTKLEDSAMYFCASSEGGPLSGANVLTFGAGSRLTVL.

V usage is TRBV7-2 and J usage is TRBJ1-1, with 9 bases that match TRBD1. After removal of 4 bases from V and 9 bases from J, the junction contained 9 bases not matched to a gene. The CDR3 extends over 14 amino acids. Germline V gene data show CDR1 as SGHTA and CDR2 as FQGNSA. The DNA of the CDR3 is TGTGCCAGCAGCTCTTCACCGGGACAGGGCCAAGCTTTCTTT. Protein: CASSSSPGQGQAFF.

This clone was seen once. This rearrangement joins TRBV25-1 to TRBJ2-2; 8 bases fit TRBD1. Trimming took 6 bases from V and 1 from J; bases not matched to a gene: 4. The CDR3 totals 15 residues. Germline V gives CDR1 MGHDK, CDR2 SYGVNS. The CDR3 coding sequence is TGTGCCAGCAGAACCGGGACAGGGAACACCGGGGAGCTGTTTTTT. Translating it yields CASRTGTGNTGELFF. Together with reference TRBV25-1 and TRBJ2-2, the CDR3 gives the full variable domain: EADIYQTPRYLVIGTGKKITLECSQTMGHDKMYWYQQDPGMELHLIHYSYGVNSTEKGDLSSESTVSRIRTEHFPLTLESARPSHTSQYLCASRTGTGNTGELFFGEGSRLTVL.

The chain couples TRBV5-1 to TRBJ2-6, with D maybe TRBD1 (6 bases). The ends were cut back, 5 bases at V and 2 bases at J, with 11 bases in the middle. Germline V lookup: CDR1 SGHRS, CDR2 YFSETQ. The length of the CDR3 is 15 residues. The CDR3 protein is CASSYTGTGANVLTF. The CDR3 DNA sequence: TGCGCCAGCAGTTATACAGGGACTGGGGCCAACGTCCTGACTTTC.

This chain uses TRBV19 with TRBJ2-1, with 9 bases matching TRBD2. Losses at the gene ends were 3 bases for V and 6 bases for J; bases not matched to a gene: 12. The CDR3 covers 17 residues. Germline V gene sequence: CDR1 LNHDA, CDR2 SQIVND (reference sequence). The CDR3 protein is CASSILRGRAPSNEQFF. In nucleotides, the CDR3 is TGTGCCAGTAGTATCTTGCGCGGGAGGGCCCCCTCCAATGAGCAGTTCTTC.

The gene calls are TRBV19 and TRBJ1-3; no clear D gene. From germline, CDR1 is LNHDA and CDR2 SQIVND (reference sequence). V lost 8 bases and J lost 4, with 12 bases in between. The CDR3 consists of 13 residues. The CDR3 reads CASSEAMGNTIYF. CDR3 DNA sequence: TGTGCCAGTTCGGAGGCTATGGGAAACACCATATATTTT.